These 26 T cell receptor beta chains came from one sample sequenced in a study of T cell clonality in common variable immunodeficiency. Their recognized antigens are unknown. Assay: immunoSEQ multiplex PCR; the TCRdb copy retains only in-frame clones and omits some. The sample includes about 15,000 clones. Study conclusions and caveats: Reportedly, TCR beta sequences from common variable immunodeficiency showed fewer deletions and N-nucleotide insertions.

The sample taken for sequencing was peripheral blood mononuclear cells. The receptors here all came from a human donor with common variable immunodeficiency.

On this clone itself: The read is 3 residues too short to cover the CDR3 end, so that end is filled in from the germline J gene. The rearrangement links TRBV7-3 to TRBJ2-1, with a possible D match to TRBD1 (5 bases). Germline V gene sequence: CDR1 SGHTA, CDR2 FQGTGA. This CDR3 comprises 13 residues. V gave up 6 bases and J gave up 3 bases, with 9 bases separating them. Partial CDR3 DNA: TGTGCCAGCAGTCCAGGGAACTACAATGAG. It is translated as CASSPGNYNE. Given in full, the CDR3 is CASSPGNYNEQFF.

Regarding this clone: The read falls 3 residues short of the CDR3 end, and the missing part is taken from the germline J gene. V gene TRBV7-6 combines with J gene TRBJ2-2, with 7 bases aligning to TRBD1. CDR3 length equals 14 residues. Unmatched junction bases numbered 6, after V lost 5 bases and J lost 6 bases. CDR1 and CDR2 from the germline V gene are SGHVS and FNYEAQ. The CDR3 region is CASSLTGEAGELFF. The covered CDR3 bases are TGTGCCAGCAGCCTCACAGGGGAAGCCGGGGAG.

The chain's CDR3 is CASSGQGAVTGELFF. The sequenced CDR3 bases are TGTGCCAGCAGCGGACAGGGGGCAGTCACCGGGGAG. This sequence joins TRBV7-6 and TRBJ2-2, with 11 positions matching TRBD1. The sequence runs out 3 residues before the end of the CDR3; the remainder is reconstructed from the germline J gene. CDR1 SGHVS and CDR2 FNYEAQ come from the germline V gene. CDR3 length equals 15 residues. With V trimmed by 5 bases and J by 4 bases, 3 bases remained unmatched.

Concerning this clone: The read ends 3 residues shy of where the CDR3 ends; the end is completed using the germline J gene. This chain uses TRBV6-2 or TRBV6-3 with TRBJ2-2, with 13 bases matching TRBD2. J gave up 5 bases and V 4 bases, and 4 bases lay outside the gene matches. This CDR3 spans 16 amino acids. Germline V gene data show CDR1 as MNHEY and CDR2 as SVGEGT. This CDR3 reads CASSSLAGGPTGELFF. The DNA read from the CDR3 is TGTGCCAGCAGTTCACTAGCGGGAGGGCCTACCGGGGAG.

This clone ranks as large in terms of frequency. The sequence runs out 3 residues before the end of the CDR3; the remainder is reconstructed from the germline J gene. The J gene is TRBJ2-1, the V gene TRBV13, with 10 bases matching TRBD1. Trimming took 3 bases from V and 6 from J; bases not matched to a gene: 8. The CDR3 consists of 16 residues. The V gene's germline CDR1 is PRHDT and CDR2 FYEKMQ (reference sequence). The CDR3 sequence: CASSLKGQGTGNEQFF. CDR3 bases read: TGTGCCAGCAGCTTGAAGGGACAGGGGACGGGCAATGAG.

Worth noting for this clone: The sequenced fragment ends 3 residues before the CDR3 boundary, so the rest is inferred from the germline J gene. This chain links TRBV6-2 or TRBV6-3 with TRBJ2-7; 7 bases fit TRBD1. This CDR3 is built from 14 residues. The V gene's germline CDR1 is MNHEY and CDR2 SVGEGT. V lost 5 bases, J lost 6 bases, and 10 bases stayed unmatched. CDR3 amino acids: CASSLYGDRGEQYF. The CDR3 bases that were read are TGTGCCAGCAGTCTATATGGGGACAGAGGCGAG.

CDR3 sequence reads: CASSIFLNQPQHF. The sequenced part of the CDR3 DNA is TGTGCCAGTAGTATCTTCCTCAATCAGCCC. The chain uses TRBV19 and TRBJ1-5; D not certain. The sequence runs out 3 residues before the end of the CDR3; the remainder is reconstructed from the germline J gene. With 3 bases removed from V and 3 bases from J, the gap between germline ends came to 6 bases. This CDR3 has 13 residues. The germline CDR1 and CDR2 sequences are LNHDA and SQIVND (reference sequence).

Measured by frequency, this clone is medium-sized (0.01 to 0.1%). The CDR3 extends 3 residues past the end of the read, so its final part is completed from the germline J gene. The chain couples TRBV5-1 to TRBJ2-2; 8 bases are shared with TRBD1. This CDR3 region has 15 residues. Trimming removed 5 bases from V and 3 bases from J; junction bases left unmatched: 6. Germline assignment: CDR1 SGHRS and CDR2 YFSETQ. The sequenced part of the CDR3 DNA is TGCGCCAGCAGACCCCGGACAGGGTACACCGGGGAG. This translates into CASRPRTGYTGE. The full CDR3 protein reads CASRPRTGYTGELFF. The full variable domain, rest sourced from reference TRBV5-1 and TRBJ2-2, is KAGVTQTPRYLIKTRGQQVTLSCSPISGHRSVSWYQQTPGQGLQFLFEYFSETQRNKGNFPGRFSGRQFSNSRSEMNVSTLELGDSALYLCASRPRTGYTGELFFGEGSRLTVL.

As regards this clone: The read terminates 3 residues before the CDR3 end, so the remaining end is supplied by the germline J gene. This chain links TRBV7-9 with TRBJ1-1; 8 bases agree with TRBD1. Germline-derived CDR1 and CDR2 are SEHNR and FQNEAQ (reference sequence). The CDR3 loop spans 14 amino acids. V shed 6 bases and J 5 bases; nucleotides not matched to a gene: 8. The CDR3 loop is CASSEQGGWTEAFF. The DNA read from the CDR3 is TGTGCCAGCAGTGAACAGGGGGGGTGGACTGAA.

Worth noting for this clone: The CDR3 is cut off 3 residues early in the read; its end comes from the germline J gene. The genes are TRBV5-6 and TRBJ2-1; 8 bases agree with TRBD1. Germline CDR1 SGHDT, CDR2 YYEEEE. The CDR3 is 15 residues long. V lost 0 bases and J lost 3; bases outside the gene matches: 2. CDR3 loop: CASSLARGLYNEQFF. The part of the CDR3 DNA that was read is TGTGCCAGCAGCTTGGCCAGGGGGCTCTACAATGAG.

Comment on this clone: Coverage ceases 3 residues before the CDR3 finishes, and the germline J gene fills in the end. The chain combines TRBV19 with TRBJ2-6; 9 bases match TRBD1. V shed 6 bases, J shed 2 bases, and the junction held 5 bases outside the gene matches. The CDR3 runs 16 residues. In germline, CDR1 is LNHDA, CDR2 SQIVND (reference sequence). The CDR3 is CASRGQGETGANVLTF. CDR3 DNA, as far as it was read: TGTGCCAGTAGGGGACAGGGAGAAACTGGGGCCAACGTC.

About this clone itself: Coverage ceases 3 residues before the CDR3 finishes, and the germline J gene fills in the end. The V call is TRBV5-1, the J call TRBJ1-1, with TRBD1 matching over 7 bases. V shed 2 bases and J 0 bases; nucleotides not matched to a gene: 7. The germline CDR1 and CDR2 sequences are SGHRS and YFSETQ. The CDR3 consists of 16 residues. CDR3 DNA (partial): TGCGCCAGCAGCTTTTCCGAGGGGGCGTTGAACACTGAA. Translation gives CASSFSEGALNTE. The CDR3 as a whole reads CASSFSEGALNTEAFF.

This clone counts as medium-sized (0.01 to 0.1%) by frequency. The DNA ends 3 residues before the CDR3 does, and the rest of the CDR3 is filled in from the germline J gene. The V call is TRBV5-1, the J call TRBJ2-7; 7 nucleotides agree with TRBD2. Trimming at V came to 4 bases and at J to 5 bases, leaving 6 bases not matched to a gene. The germline V gene has CDR1 SGHRS and CDR2 YFSETQ. The CDR3 runs 13 residues. The chain's CDR3 is CASSAGGINEQYF. Incomplete CDR3 DNA: TGCGCCAGCAGCGCCGGGGGGATCAACGAG.

Points on this clone: Read data end 3 residues before the CDR3 end; the end is taken from the germline J gene. The chain joins TRBV30 to TRBJ2-3, with 8 bases identical to TRBD2. Germline trimming cut 4 bases from V and 2 bases from J; bases unmatched to any gene: 8. This CDR3 has 15 amino acids. Germline assignment: CDR1 GTSNPN and CDR2 SVGIG (reference sequence). The covered CDR3 bases are TGTGCCTGGACGTTGTTAGCGGGGAACACAGATACG. Protein product: CAWTLLAGNTDT. The complete CDR3 reads CAWTLLAGNTDTQYF.

Points on this clone: Sequencing ends 3 residues short of the CDR3 end; the germline J gene provides the rest. The chain is built from TRBV20-1 and TRBJ2-1, with TRBD2 matching 9 bases. Trimming took 1 base from V and 3 from J; bases not matched to a gene: 4. The CDR3 contains 15 residues. Germline V gene sequence: CDR1 DFQATT, CDR2 SNEGSKA (reference sequence). The CDR3: CSARGGAGGYNEQFF. CDR3 DNA, as far as it was read: TGCAGTGCTAGAGGTGGAGCGGGAGGCTACAATGAG.

A word on this clone: The sequenced fragment ends 3 residues before the CDR3 boundary, so the rest is inferred from the germline J gene. The chain recombines TRBV30 with TRBJ2-3; tentative D call: TRBD1 (6 bases). The V end was cut by 1 base, the J end by 4 bases, with 9 bases between. The CDR3 covers 13 residues. Germline CDR1 GTSNPN, CDR2 SVGIG (reference sequence). The CDR3 is CAWSAGQPDTQYF. CDR3 DNA, as far as it was read: TGTGCCTGGAGTGCAGGACAGCCAGATACG.

A word on this clone: The read gets to within 3 residues of the CDR3 end, and the germline J gene fills in the rest. The chain joins TRBV6-2 or TRBV6-3 to TRBJ2-2, with no clear D. This CDR3 comprises 12 residues. The V and J ends lost 5 bases and 6 bases respectively, with 7 bases between them. Per germline, CDR1 MNHEY and CDR2 SVGEGT. The CDR3 is CASSLTAGELFF. The DNA read from the CDR3 is TGTGCCAGCAGTCTAACGGCCGGGGAG.

As to this clone: The read ends 3 residues before the CDR3 terminus; that terminus is restored from the germline J gene. The rearrangement joins TRBV2 to TRBJ1-4, with D possibly being TRBD1 (5 bases). Germline values: CDR1 SNHLY, CDR2 FYNNEI. V lost 3 bases and J 0 bases, leaving 8 bases between the germline ends. This CDR3 comprises 15 residues. The CDR3 here is CASSDRGPTNEKLFF. The CDR3 DNA, read in part, is TGTGCCAGCAGTGATAGGGGCCCAACTAATGAAAAA. The full variable domain, its missing parts supplied by reference TRBV2 and TRBJ1-4, is EPEVTQTPSHQVTQMGQEVILRCVPISNHLYFYWYRQILGQKVEFLVSFYNNEISEKSEIFDDQFSVERPDGSNFTLKIRSTKLEDSAMYFCASSDRGPTNEKLFFGSGTQLSVL.

Comment on this clone: The CDR3 extends 3 residues past the end of the read, so its final part is completed from the germline J gene. V usage is TRBV18 and J usage is TRBJ1-5; D is unresolved. CDR3 length: 13 residues. Germline V lookup: CDR1 KGHSH, CDR2 LQKENI. Trimming stripped 8 bases from V and 2 bases from J, with 10 bases between. Partial CDR3 DNA: TGTGCCAGCGTTAGCGAGGGCAATCAGCCC. This encodes CASVSEGNQP. The full CDR3 is CASVSEGNQPQHF.

By frequency, this clone registers medium-sized. The DNA read from the CDR3 is TGTGCCAGTAGTATAAAATTCGGAAGGGGTGAA. Translating gives CASSIKFGRGE. The CDR3 in its entirety is CASSIKFGRGEAFF. V usage is TRBV19 and J usage is TRBJ1-1, with a weak D call TRBD1 (5 bases). The CDR3 end falls 3 residues outside the read, so it is completed with the germline J gene. The ends were cut back, 2 bases at V and 7 bases at J, with 14 bases in the middle. This CDR3 contains 14 residues. The germline V gene has CDR1 LNHDA and CDR2 SQIVND (reference sequence).

Comments on this clone: With the read ending 3 residues before the CDR3 end, the germline J gene is used to fill in that end. V usage is TRBV6-2 or TRBV6-3 and J usage is TRBJ2-7, with D hard to call. The ends were cut back, 6 bases at V and 3 bases at J, with 9 bases in the middle. The germline V gene encodes CDR1 MNHEY and CDR2 SVGEGT. The CDR3 covers 12 residues. The CDR3 DNA, read in part, is TGTGCCAGCAGACCCGACAACTACGAG. Translated: CASRPDNYE. The full-length CDR3 reads as CASRPDNYEQYF.

As concerns this clone: The read gets to within 3 residues of the CDR3 end, and the germline J gene fills in the rest. This rearrangement joins TRBV7-9 to TRBJ2-1; weak D call: TRBD1 (8 bases). V lost 5 bases and J lost 2, with 10 bases in between. CDR3 size: 14 residues. Germline values: CDR1 SEHNR, CDR2 FQNEAQ (reference sequence). The CDR3 reads CASSTGGAYNEQFF. CDR3 DNA, as far as it was read: TGTGCCAGCAGCACAGGGGGGGCCTACAATGAG.

Comments on this clone: The read is 3 residues too short to cover the CDR3 end, so that end is filled in from the germline J gene. The chain recombines TRBV29-1 with TRBJ2-1; either TRBD1 or TRBD2 may supply D (6 bases each). V was clipped by 7 bases and J by 7 bases, with 23 bases between them. The length of the CDR3 is 15 residues. Germline V CDR1 and CDR2: SQVTM, ANQGSEA. CDR3: CSGHSTGRPSNEQFF. The part of the CDR3 DNA that was read is TGCAGCGGCCATTCCACAGGGAGGCCCTCTAATGAG.

About this clone: The read ends 3 residues before the CDR3 terminus; that terminus is restored from the germline J gene. V gene TRBV20-1 combines with J gene TRBJ1-2; D not resolved. The CDR3 loop spans 13 amino acids. Germline CDR1 reads DFQATT; CDR2 reads SNEGSKA (reference sequence). V was pared by 6 bases and J by 0 bases, with 11 bases between. The CDR3 region is CSAKDSTNYGYTF. Incomplete CDR3 DNA: TGCAGTGCGAAGGACTCCACTAACTATGGC.

Notes on this clone: The sequence runs out 3 residues before the end of the CDR3; the remainder is reconstructed from the germline J gene. The chain couples TRBV30 to TRBJ1-2; 7 nucleotides match TRBD1. This CDR3 is built from 15 residues. Germline trimming cut 2 bases from V and 4 bases from J; bases unmatched to any gene: 10. Looked up from germline, CDR1 is GTSNPN and CDR2 is SVGIG (reference sequence). The CDR3 loop is CAWSLGTVLFYGYTF. The covered CDR3 bases are TGTGCCTGGAGTCTCGGGACAGTTCTATTCTATGGC.

In the case of this clone: The read ends 3 residues shy of where the CDR3 ends; the end is completed using the germline J gene. The chain combines TRBV5-6 with TRBJ1-3; D remains ambiguous. V lost 1 base to trimming and J lost 3 bases, with 8 bases between them. The germline V gene has CDR1 SGHDT and CDR2 YYEEEE. The CDR3 totals 14 residues. The CDR3 DNA, read in part, is TGTGCCAGCAGCTTGTCCGGGGTTGGAAACACC. Residues: CASSLSGVGNT. The complete CDR3 sequence is CASSLSGVGNTIYF.